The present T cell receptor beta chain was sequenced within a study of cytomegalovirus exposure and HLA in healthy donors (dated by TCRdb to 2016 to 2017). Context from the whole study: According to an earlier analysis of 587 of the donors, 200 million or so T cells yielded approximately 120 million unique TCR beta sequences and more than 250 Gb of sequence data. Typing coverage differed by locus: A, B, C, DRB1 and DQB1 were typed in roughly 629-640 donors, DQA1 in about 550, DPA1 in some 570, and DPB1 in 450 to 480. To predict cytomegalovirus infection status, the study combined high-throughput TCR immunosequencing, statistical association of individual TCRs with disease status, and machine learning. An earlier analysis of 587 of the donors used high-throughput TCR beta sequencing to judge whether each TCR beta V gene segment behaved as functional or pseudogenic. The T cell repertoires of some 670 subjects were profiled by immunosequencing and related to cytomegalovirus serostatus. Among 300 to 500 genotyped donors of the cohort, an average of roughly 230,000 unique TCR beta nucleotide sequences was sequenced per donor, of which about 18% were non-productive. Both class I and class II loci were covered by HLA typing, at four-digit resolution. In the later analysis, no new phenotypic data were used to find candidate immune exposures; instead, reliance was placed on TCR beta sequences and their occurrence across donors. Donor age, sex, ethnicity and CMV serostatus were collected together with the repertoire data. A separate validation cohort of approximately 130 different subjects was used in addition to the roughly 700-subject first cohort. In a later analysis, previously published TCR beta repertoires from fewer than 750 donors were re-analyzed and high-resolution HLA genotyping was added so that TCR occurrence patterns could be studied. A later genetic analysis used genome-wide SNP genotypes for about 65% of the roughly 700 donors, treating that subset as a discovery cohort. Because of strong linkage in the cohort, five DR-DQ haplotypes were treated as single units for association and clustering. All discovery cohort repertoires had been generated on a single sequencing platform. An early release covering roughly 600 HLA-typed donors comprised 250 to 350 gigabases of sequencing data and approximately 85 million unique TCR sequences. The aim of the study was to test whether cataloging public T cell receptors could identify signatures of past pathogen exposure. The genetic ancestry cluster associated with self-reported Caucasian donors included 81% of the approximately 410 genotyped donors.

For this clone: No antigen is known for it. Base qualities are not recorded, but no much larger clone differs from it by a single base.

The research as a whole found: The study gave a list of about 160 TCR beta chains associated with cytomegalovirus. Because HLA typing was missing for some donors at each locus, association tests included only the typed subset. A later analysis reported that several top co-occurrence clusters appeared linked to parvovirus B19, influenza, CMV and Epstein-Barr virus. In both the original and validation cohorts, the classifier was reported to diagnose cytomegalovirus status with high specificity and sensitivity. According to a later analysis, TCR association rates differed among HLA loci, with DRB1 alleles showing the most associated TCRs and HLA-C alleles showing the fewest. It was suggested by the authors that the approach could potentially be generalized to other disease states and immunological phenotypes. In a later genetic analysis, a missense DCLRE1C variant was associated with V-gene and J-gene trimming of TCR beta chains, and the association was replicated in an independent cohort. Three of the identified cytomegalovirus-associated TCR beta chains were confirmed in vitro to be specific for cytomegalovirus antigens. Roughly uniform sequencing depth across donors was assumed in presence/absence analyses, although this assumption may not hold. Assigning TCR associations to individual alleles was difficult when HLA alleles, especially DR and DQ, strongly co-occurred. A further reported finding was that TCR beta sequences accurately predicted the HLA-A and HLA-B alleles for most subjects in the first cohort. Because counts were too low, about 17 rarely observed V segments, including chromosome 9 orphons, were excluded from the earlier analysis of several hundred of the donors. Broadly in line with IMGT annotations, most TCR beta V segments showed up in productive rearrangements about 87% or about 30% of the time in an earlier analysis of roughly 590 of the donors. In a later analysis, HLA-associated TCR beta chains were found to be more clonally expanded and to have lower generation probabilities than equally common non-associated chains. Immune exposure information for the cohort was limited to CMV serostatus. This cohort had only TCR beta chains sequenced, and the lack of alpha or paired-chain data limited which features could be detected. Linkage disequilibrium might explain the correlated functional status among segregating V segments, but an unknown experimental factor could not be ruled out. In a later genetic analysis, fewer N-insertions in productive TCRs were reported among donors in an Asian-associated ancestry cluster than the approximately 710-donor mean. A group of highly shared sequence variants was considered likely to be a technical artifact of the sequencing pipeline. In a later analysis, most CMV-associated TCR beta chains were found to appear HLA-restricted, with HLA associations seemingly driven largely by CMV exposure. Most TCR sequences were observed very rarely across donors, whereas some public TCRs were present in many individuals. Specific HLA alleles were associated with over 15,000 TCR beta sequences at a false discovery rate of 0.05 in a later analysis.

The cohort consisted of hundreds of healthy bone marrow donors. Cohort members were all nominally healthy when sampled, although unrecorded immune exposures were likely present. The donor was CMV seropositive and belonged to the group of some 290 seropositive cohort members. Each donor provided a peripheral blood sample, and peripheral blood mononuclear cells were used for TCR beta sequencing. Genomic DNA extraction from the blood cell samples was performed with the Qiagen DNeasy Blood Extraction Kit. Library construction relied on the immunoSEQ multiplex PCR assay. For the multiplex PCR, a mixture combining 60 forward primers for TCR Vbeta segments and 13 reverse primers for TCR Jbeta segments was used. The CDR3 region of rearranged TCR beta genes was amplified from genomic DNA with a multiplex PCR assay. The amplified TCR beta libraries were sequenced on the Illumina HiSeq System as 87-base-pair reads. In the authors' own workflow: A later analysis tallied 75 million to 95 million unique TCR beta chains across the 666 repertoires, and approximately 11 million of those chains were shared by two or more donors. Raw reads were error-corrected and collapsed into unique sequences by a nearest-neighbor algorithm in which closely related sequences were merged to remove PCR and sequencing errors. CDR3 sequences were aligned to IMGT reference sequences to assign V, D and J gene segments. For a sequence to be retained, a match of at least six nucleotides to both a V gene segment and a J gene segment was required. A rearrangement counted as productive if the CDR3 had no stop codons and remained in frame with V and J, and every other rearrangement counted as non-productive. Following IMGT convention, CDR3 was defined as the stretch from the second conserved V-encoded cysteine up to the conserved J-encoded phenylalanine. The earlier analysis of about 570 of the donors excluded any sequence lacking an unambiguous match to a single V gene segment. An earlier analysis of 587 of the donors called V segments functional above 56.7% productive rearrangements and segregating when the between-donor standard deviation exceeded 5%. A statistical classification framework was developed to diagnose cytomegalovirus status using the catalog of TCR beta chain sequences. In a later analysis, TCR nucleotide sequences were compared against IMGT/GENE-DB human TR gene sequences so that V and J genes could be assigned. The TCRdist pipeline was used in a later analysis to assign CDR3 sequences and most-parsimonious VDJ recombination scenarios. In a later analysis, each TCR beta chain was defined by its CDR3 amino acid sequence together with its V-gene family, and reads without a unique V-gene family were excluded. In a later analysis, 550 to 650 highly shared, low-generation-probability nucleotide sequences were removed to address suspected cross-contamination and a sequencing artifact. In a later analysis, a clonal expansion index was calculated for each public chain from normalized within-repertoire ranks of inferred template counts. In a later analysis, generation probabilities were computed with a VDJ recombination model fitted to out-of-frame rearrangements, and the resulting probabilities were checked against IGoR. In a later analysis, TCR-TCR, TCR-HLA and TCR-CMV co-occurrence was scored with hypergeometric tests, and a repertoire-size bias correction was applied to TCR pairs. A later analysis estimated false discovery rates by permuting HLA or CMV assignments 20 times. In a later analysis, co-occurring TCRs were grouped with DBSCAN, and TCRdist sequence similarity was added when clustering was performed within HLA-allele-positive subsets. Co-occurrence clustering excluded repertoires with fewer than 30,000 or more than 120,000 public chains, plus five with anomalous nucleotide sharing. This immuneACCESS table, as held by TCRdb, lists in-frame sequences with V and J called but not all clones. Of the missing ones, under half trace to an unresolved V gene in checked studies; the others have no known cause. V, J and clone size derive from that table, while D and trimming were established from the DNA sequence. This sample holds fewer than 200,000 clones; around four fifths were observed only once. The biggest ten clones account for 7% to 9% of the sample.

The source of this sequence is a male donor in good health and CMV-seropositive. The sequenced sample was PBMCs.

CDR3 protein: CASSRAGRTGELFF. The sequenced DNA: TGTGCCAGCAGCCGAGCGGGGCGTACCGGGGAGCTGTTTTTT. The chain employs TRBV7-6 and TRBJ2-2, with 7 bases matching TRBD2. Here V drops 5 bases and J drops 5 bases, and the junction holds 5 bases not matched to any gene. From a lookup of the germline V gene, CDR1 and CDR2 are SGHVS and FNYEAQ. From its cysteine to its phenylalanine, the CDR3 spans 14 amino acids. The DNA shown is the 42-base CDR3, in frame from base 1.